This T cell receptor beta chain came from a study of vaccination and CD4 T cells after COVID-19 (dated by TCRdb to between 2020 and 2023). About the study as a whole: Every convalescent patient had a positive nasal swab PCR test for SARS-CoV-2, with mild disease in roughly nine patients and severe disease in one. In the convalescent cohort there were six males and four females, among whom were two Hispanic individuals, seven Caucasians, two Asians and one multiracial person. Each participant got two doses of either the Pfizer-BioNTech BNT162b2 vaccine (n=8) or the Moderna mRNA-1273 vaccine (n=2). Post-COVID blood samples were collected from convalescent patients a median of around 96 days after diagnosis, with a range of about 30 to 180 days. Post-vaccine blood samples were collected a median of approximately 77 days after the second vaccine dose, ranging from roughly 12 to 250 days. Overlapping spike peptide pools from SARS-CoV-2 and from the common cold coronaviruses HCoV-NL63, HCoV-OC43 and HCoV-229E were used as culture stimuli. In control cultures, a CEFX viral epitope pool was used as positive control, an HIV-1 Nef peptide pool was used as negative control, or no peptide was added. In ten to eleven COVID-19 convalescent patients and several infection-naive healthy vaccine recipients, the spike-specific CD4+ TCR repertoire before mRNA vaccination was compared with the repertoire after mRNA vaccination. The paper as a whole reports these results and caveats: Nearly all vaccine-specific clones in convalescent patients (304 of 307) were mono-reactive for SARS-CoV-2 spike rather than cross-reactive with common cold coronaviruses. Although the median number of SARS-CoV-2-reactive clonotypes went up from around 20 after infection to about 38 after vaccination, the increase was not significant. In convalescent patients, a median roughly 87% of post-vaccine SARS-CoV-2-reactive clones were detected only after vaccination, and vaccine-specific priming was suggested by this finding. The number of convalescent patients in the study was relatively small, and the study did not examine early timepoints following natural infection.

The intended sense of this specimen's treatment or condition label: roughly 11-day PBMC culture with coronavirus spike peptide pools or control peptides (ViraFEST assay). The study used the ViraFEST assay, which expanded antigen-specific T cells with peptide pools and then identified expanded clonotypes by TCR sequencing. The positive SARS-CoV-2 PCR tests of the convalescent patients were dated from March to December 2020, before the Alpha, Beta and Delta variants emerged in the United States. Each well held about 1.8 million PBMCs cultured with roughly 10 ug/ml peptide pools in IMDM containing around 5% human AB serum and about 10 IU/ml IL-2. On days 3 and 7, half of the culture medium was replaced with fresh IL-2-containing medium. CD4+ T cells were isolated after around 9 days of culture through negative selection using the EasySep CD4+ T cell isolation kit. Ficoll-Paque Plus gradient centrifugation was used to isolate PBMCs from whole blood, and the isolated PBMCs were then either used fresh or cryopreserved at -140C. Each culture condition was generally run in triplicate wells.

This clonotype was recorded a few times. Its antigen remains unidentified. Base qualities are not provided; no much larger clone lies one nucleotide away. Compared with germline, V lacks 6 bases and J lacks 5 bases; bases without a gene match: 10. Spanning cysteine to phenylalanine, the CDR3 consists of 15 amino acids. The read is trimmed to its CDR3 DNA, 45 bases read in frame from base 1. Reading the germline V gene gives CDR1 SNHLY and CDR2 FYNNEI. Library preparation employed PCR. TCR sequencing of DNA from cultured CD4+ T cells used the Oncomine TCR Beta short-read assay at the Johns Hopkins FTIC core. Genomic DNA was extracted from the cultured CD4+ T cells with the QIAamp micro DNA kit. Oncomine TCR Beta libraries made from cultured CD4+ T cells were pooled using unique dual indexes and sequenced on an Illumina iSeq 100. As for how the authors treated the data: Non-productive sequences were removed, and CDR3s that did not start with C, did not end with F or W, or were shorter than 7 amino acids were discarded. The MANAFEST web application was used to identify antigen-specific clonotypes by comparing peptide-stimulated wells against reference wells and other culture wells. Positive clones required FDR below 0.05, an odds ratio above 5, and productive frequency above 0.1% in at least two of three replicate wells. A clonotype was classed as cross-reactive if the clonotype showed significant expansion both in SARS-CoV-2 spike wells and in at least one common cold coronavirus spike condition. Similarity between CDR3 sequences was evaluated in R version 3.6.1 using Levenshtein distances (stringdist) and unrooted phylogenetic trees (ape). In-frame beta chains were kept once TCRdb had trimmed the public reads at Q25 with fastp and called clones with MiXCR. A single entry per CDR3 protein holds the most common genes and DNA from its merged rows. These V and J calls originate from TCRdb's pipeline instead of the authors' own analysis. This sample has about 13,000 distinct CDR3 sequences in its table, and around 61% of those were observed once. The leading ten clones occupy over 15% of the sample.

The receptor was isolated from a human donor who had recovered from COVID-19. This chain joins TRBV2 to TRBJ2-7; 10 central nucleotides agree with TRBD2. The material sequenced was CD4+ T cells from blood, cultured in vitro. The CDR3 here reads CASSRLAGGVHEQYF. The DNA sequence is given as TGTGCCAGCAGCCGATTAGCGGGAGGTGTCCACGAGCAGTACTTC.